These 27 T cell receptor beta chains were sequenced from one sample in a study of T cell responses to AZD1222 COVID-19 vaccine. Repertoires were generated with immunoSEQ multiplex PCR, while TCRdb's copy carries only in-frame clones and drops some. The sample lists tens of thousands of clones, around 81% occurring once. The material sequenced was peripheral blood, taken on day 0 of AZD1222 vaccination. Receptors originate from an adult in good health.

V is TRBV24-1 and J is TRBJ2-2; D gene uncertain. Deletions cut 2 bases from V and 1 base from J, with 10 bases between. This CDR3 contains 16 residues. Per germline, CDR1 KGHDR and CDR2 SFDVKD. This chain's CDR3 is CATSDSWHLNTGELFF. The CDR3 bases are TGTGCCACCAGTGATTCCTGGCACTTGAACACCGGGGAGCTGTTTTTT.

The V and J genes are TRBV6-5 and TRBJ1-5; D is undetermined. Trimming left V 8 bases short and J 8 bases short, with 13 bases between. Germline V gene data show CDR1 as MNHEY and CDR2 as SVGAGI. This CDR3 region has 12 residues. Here the CDR3 reads CASGEGGEPQHF. CDR3 in DNA: TGTGCCAGCGGCGAGGGTGGGGAGCCCCAGCATTTT.

The CDR3 bases are TGTGCCAGCAGCATCTTCCAAGCGGGGGCCGGCTACGAGCAGTACTTC. It translates to CASSIFQAGAGYEQYF. The V gene is TRBV5-6, the J gene TRBJ2-7; 8 bases align to TRBD2. J was trimmed by 3 bases and V by 4 bases; bases with no gene match: 12. The germline V gene has CDR1 SGHDT and CDR2 YYEEEE. This CDR3 region has 16 residues.

This clone was found once. The rearrangement links TRBV19 to TRBJ1-1, with TRBD1 matching 10 bases. Germline V gene lookup returns CDR1 LNHDA and CDR2 SQIVND (reference sequence). CDR3 length: 14 amino acids. The V and J ends lost 4 bases and 6 bases, in that order; junction bases with no gene match: 5. CDR3 nucleotide sequence: TGTGCCAGTAGTAAGGACAGGGGGGGGCCTGAAGCTTTCTTT. It translates to CASSKDRGGPEAFF.

V is TRBV6-2 or TRBV6-3 and J is TRBJ1-2; maybe TRBD1 (5 bases). Deletions cut 2 bases from V and 8 bases from J, with 12 bases between. CDR1 and CDR2 from the germline V gene are MNHEY and SVGEGT. The CDR3 has 13 residues. CDR3 DNA: TGTGCCAGCAGTTACGGGACCTTGGGAGGCTACACCTTC. Its protein product is CASSYGTLGGYTF.

The J gene is TRBJ1-5, the V gene TRBV3-1 (or the pseudogene TRBV3-2); 10 bases are a match to TRBD1. V was pared by 5 bases and J by 6 bases, with 22 bases of the junction left unmatched. Per the germline V gene, CDR1 is LGHDT and CDR2 is YNNKEL (reference sequence). This CDR3 has 20 residues. DNA of the CDR3: TGTGCCAGCAGCAAACGCCTTTTAGAGACAGGGGGCGCGTCGGGTCAGCCCCAGCATTTT. It specifies CASSKRLLETGGASGQPQHF.

The chain links TRBV19 to TRBJ2-5; 9 bases fit TRBD2. CDR1 is LNHDA, CDR2 SQIVND, per germline (reference sequence). Losses at the gene ends were 5 bases for V and 2 bases for J; bases not matched to a gene: 6. The CDR3 covers 15 residues. The DNA for the CDR3 is TGTGCCAGTAGTGTTCTAGCGGGGAGACAAGAGACCCAGTACTTC. Translated: CASSVLAGRQETQYF. The full variable domain, with the rest looked up from reference TRBV19 and TRBJ2-5, is DGGITQSPKYLFRKEGQNVTLSCEQNLNHDAMYWYRQDPGQGLRLIYYSQIVNDFQKGDIAEGYSVSREKKESFPLTVTSAQKNPTAFYLCASSVLAGRQETQYFGPGTRLLVL.

The chain couples TRBV5-1 to TRBJ2-7; possibly TRBD2 for D (7 bases). Looked up from germline, CDR1 is SGHRS and CDR2 is YFSETQ. With 2 bases removed from V and 6 bases from J, the gap between germline ends came to 15 bases. This CDR3 has 14 residues. The CDR3 sequence is CASSFVGGLGEQYF. The DNA for the CDR3 is TGCGCCAGCAGCTTCGTGGGGGGGCTCGGCGAGCAGTACTTC.

This chain links TRBV10-3 with TRBJ2-2; TRBD1 aligns across 9 bases. This CDR3 contains 14 residues. The V and J ends lost 4 bases and 7 bases, in that order; junction bases with no gene match: 4. Germline CDR1 is ENHRY and CDR2 is SYGVKD. CDR3 sequence reads: CAISGGTGHGELFF. Written as DNA, the CDR3 is TGTGCCATCAGTGGGGGGACAGGGCACGGGGAGCTGTTTTTT.

This clone was detected only a few times. V gene TRBV6-2 or TRBV6-3 combines with J gene TRBJ2-5, with TRBD2 as a possible D gene (6 bases). This CDR3 spans 13 amino acids. Trimming cost V 4 bases and J 3 bases, with 9 bases left between them. Per the germline V gene, CDR1 is MNHEY and CDR2 is SVGEGT. The CDR3 DNA reads TGTGCCAGCAGTTTAGGCGGGAAAGAGACCCAGTACTTC. Amino acids: CASSLGGKETQYF.

A few counts support this clone. This sequence joins TRBV28 and TRBJ1-2, with unresolved D. Between the trimmed V and J ends, which lost 6 bases and 1 base, there was a span of 18 bases. The CDR3 runs 16 residues. Germline-derived CDR1 and CDR2 are MDHEN and SYDVKM. CDR3 nucleotide sequence: TGTGCCAGCAGCACGACCGGAGTTGGGCTTAACTATGGCTACACCTTC. Encoded protein: CASSTTGVGLNYGYTF.

The J gene is TRBJ2-1, the V gene TRBV2; 8 bases are shared with TRBD1. The CDR3 covers 13 residues. The germline V gene has CDR1 SNHLY and CDR2 FYNNEI. V was clipped by 3 bases and J by 13 bases; unmatched bases: 8. This CDR3 is CASSDYRGLVQFF. CDR3 bases: TGTGCCAGCAGTGACTACAGGGGGTTGGTACAGTTCTTC.

Here the CDR3 DNA reads TGTGCCAGCAGTGAGGGTGAGTGGCCGCAGTATTTT. Translating it yields CASSEGEWPQYF. The chain employs TRBV6-1 and TRBJ2-3, with D unclear. CDR1 and CDR2 (germline): MNHNS, SASEGT. V was trimmed by 3 bases and J by 10 bases, leaving 11 bases between them. This CDR3 is built from 12 residues.

The chain carries TRBV5-1 and TRBJ1-1; 7 nucleotides match TRBD1. The V gene end was trimmed by 0 bases and the J gene end by 0 bases; junction bases not matched to a gene: 2. The length of the CDR3 is 15 residues. Germline values: CDR1 SGHRS, CDR2 YFSETQ. The DNA of the CDR3 is TGCGCCAGCAGCTTGGACAGGGGAATGAACACTGAAGCTTTCTTT. It codes for CASSLDRGMNTEAFF.

This clone appeared a single time. The J gene is TRBJ2-7, the V gene TRBV7-8, with D perhaps TRBD1 or TRBD2 (6 bases each). The V end lost 1 base, the J end lost 6 bases, and 13 bases lay between the germline ends. The V gene's germline CDR1 is SGHVS and CDR2 FQNEAQ. There are 14 residues in the CDR3. The CDR3 is CASSLVRGQGEQYF. CDR3 bases: TGTGCCAGCAGCTTAGTTCGGGGGCAAGGCGAGCAGTACTTC.

V is TRBV24-1 and J is TRBJ1-2; 7 bases fit TRBD1. This CDR3 is built from 14 residues. Germline lookup yields CDR1 KGHDR and CDR2 SFDVKD. Germline trimming cut 3 bases from V and 5 bases from J; bases unmatched to any gene: 5. CDR3 sequence (DNA): TGTGCCACCAGTGATCCCGGACAGGCATATGGCTACACCTTC. Its protein is CATSDPGQAYGYTF.

This rearrangement joins TRBV5-4 to TRBJ2-5, with a weak D call TRBD1 (6 bases). The CDR3 loop spans 14 amino acids. The germline V and J ends were trimmed by 0 bases and 3 bases, with 9 bases remaining between them. Germline CDR1 and CDR2: SGHNT and YYREEE (reference sequence). CDR3 nucleotides: TGTGCCAGCAGCTTGGACAGGGTAGAAGAGACCCAGTACTTC. Translated: CASSLDRVEETQYF.

The chain links TRBV19 to TRBJ1-2; 7 nucleotides agree with TRBD1. Germline trimming cut 3 bases from V and 8 bases from J; bases unmatched to any gene: 6. The length of the CDR3 is 13 residues. Per the germline V gene, CDR1 is LNHDA and CDR2 is SQIVND (reference sequence). The CDR3 region is CASSMERGRGYTF. The CDR3 DNA is TGTGCCAGTAGTATGGAGAGGGGGCGAGGCTACACCTTC. The full variable domain, rest sourced from reference TRBV19 and TRBJ1-2, is DGGITQSPKYLFRKEGQNVTLSCEQNLNHDAMYWYRQDPGQGLRLIYYSQIVNDFQKGDIAEGYSVSREKKESFPLTVTSAQKNPTAFYLCASSMERGRGYTFGSGTRLTVV.

The DNA for the CDR3 is TGTGCCAGCAGTATCTCTAGCCTGGAGCAGCCCCAGCATTTT. This codes for CASSISSLEQPQHF. The gene calls are TRBV6-6 and TRBJ1-5; D is uncertain. The CDR3 spans 14 residues. Trimming removed 5 bases from V and 7 bases from J, with 15 bases in between. Germline V gene sequence: CDR1 MNHNY, CDR2 SVGAGI (reference sequence).

V and J are TRBV3-1 (or the pseudogene TRBV3-2) and TRBJ2-2; TRBD1 agrees at 8 bases. Germline values: CDR1 LGHDT, CDR2 YNNKEL (reference sequence). The CDR3 totals 15 residues. V lost 4 bases to trimming and J lost 5 bases; unmatched junction nucleotides: 6. CDR3 in amino acids: CASSLQGAGTGELFF. The CDR3 nucleotides are TGTGCCAGCAGCCTGCAGGGGGCGGGGACCGGGGAGCTGTTTTTT.

The J gene is TRBJ1-4, the V gene TRBV4-1, with 11 bases identical to TRBD1. The CDR3 sequence is 16 residues long. V was clipped by 4 bases and J by 3 bases; unmatched bases: 4. CDR1 and CDR2 (germline): MGHRA, YSYEKL. CDR3 loop: CASSPGTGGANEKLFF. The CDR3 bases are TGCGCCAGCAGCCCCGGGACAGGGGGGGCTAATGAAAAACTGTTTTTT.

This clone was detected only a few times. V is TRBV19 and J is TRBJ2-2, with TRBD2 matching over 14 bases. The V gene's germline CDR1 is LNHDA and CDR2 SQIVND (reference sequence). CDR3 length: 15 residues. V lost 7 bases and J lost 6; bases outside the gene matches: 4. The CDR3 bases are TGTGCCAGTAACCGGGGACTAGCGGGGGCCGGGGAGCTGTTTTTT. This translates into CASNRGLAGAGELFF.

The chain carries TRBV7-9 and TRBJ1-2, with 7 bases that match TRBD1. Trimming cost V 4 bases and J 4 bases; bases outside gene matches: 6. Per the germline V gene, CDR1 is SEHNR and CDR2 is FQNEAQ (reference sequence). The CDR3 has 14 amino acids. The CDR3 loop is CASSSTGKPYGYTF. CDR3 nucleotide sequence: TGTGCCAGCAGCTCGACAGGGAAGCCCTATGGCTACACCTTC. The full variable domain, with the rest looked up from reference TRBV7-9 and TRBJ1-2, is DTGVSQNPRHKITKRGQNVTFRCDPISEHNRLYWYRQTLGQGPEFLTYFQNEAQLEKSRLLSDRFSAERPKGSFSTLEIQRTEQGDSAMYLCASSSTGKPYGYTFGSGTRLTVV.

The chain links TRBV5-4 to TRBJ2-6, with 10 bases lining up with TRBD1. The germline CDR1 and CDR2 sequences are SGHNT and YYREEE (reference sequence). There are 15 residues in the CDR3. Losses at the gene ends were 4 bases for V and 6 bases for J; bases not matched to a gene: 4. CDR3 protein: CASSPDRGEANVLTF. CDR3 sequence (DNA): TGTGCCAGCAGCCCGGACAGGGGGGAGGCCAACGTCCTGACTTTC.

The chain employs TRBV19 and TRBJ2-1, with 8 nucleotides matching TRBD2. The V segment lost 5 bases and the J segment 4 bases; nucleotides outside the gene matches: 7. Germline CDR1 reads LNHDA; CDR2 reads SQIVND (reference sequence). CDR3 length: 15 residues. The CDR3 loop reads CASSGPIAGYNEQFF. The CDR3 DNA reads as TGTGCCAGTAGTGGCCCAATAGCGGGGTACAATGAGCAGTTCTTC.

The chain links TRBV19 to TRBJ1-5; 7 positions match TRBD1. Per germline, CDR1 LNHDA and CDR2 SQIVND (reference sequence). The CDR3 loop spans 18 amino acids. J was trimmed by 0 bases and V by 3 bases; bases with no gene match: 11. Here the CDR3 DNA reads TGTGCCAGTAGTATCGGACACGCAGGGGGTTATAGCAATCAGCCCCAGCATTTT. Amino acid sequence: CASSIGHAGGYSNQPQHF.

The CDR3 nucleotides are TGTGCCAGTCGTCCCGGGACAGGGACCGGTCAGCCCCAGCATTTT. Its protein is CASRPGTGTGQPQHF. The chain recombines TRBV6-5 with TRBJ1-5; 9 bases map to TRBD1. This CDR3 is built from 15 residues. The germline gives CDR1 MNHEY, CDR2 SVGAGI. After removal of 9 bases from V and 6 bases from J, the junction contained 12 bases not matched to a gene.